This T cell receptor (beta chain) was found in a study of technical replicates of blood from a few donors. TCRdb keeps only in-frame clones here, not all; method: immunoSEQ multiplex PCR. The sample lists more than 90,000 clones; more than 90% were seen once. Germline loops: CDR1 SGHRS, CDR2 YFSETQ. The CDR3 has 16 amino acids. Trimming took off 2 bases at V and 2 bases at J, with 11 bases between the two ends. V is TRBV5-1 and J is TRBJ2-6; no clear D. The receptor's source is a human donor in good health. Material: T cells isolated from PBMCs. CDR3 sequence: CASSFKTRAGANVLTF. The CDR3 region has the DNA TGCGCCAGCAGCTTCAAGACCCGGGCTGGGGCCAACGTCCTGACTTTC.